This TCR beta chain appears in the sequencing data of a study of cytomegalovirus exposure and HLA in healthy donors. Study-wide results and limits: The listing of 150 or so TCR beta chains classed them as cytomegalovirus-associated. An observed cluster of highly shared sequence variants was recorded as a likely sequencing artifact.

A remark on this clone: The antigen remains unidentified.

PCR was performed using 60 Vbeta and 13 Jbeta primers. Authors' methods: A later analysis counted 65 million to 80 million unique TCR beta chains, about 10 million shared. The assay was immunoSEQ multiplex PCR, and TCRdb's table has in-frame clones only and misses some. That table is the source of V, J and clone size, and D and trimming were worked out from the DNA. The sample yields 70,000 to 90,000 clones, under 80% seen once. V was pared by 4 bases and J by 0 bases, with 3 bases of the junction left unmatched. The CDR3 contains 14 residues. From germline, CDR1 is MGHRA and CDR2 YSYEKL. The sequenced sample consisted of PBMCs. The chain combines TRBV4-1 with TRBJ2-7; 7 bases align to TRBD1. This TCR was sampled from a man in his sixties in good health and CMV-seronegative. The CDR3 nucleotides are TGCGCCAGCAGCCTCGGGACAGTCTCCTACGAGCAGTACTTC. This sequence encodes CASSLGTVSYEQYF.